The rows below give T cell receptor beta chains drawn from one sample of a study of T cell repertoires in cytomegalovirus infection. MiXCR was run by TCRdb on the reads, yielding one entry per CDR3 protein. The sample has under 450,000 distinct CDR3 sequences, around a third seen once; the top ten hold approximately 12%. These receptors lack a known antigen. Sequenced material: cultured PBMCs, taken from culture after CMV antigen stimulation. These receptors came from a human donor in good health (CMV status not recorded). Some clones in this sample may be carry-over from other donors' samples. The CDR3 runs from the conserved cysteine through the conserved F or W. The D gene is left open where the match is weak. The listing skips clone size in some rows; elsewhere it reads once, few, many or a size class.

J: TRBJ2-2
size: -
length: 14
V: TRBV7-2
D: TRBD2
DNA: TGTGCCAGCAGTATAGCGGGAGGAACCGGGGAGCTGTTTTTT
CDR3: CASSIAGGTGELFF

J: TRBJ1-3
size: -
length: 16
V: TRBV5-4
D: -
DNA: TGTGCCAGCAGCCCAAGCCGAGGGGCAGCTGGAAACACCATATATTTT
CDR3: CASSPSRGAAGNTIYF

J: TRBJ1-2
size: -
length: 16
V: TRBV11-2
D: -
DNA: TGTGCCAGCAGCTCCCAGAGGGGGAACAGTAACTATGGCTACACCTTC
CDR3: CASSSQRGNSNYGYTF

J: TRBJ1-5
size: -
length: 13
V: TRBV28
D: TRBD1
DNA: TGTGCCAGCCGGACAGGGGGCACTCAGCCCCAGCATTTT
CDR3: CASRTGGTQPQHF

J: TRBJ2-3
size: few
length: 15
V: TRBV10-1
D: -
DNA: TGCGCCAGCAGTGAGTCCACAGGACACACAGATACGCAGTATTTT
CDR3: CASSESTGHTDTQYF

J: TRBJ1-2
size: once
length: 14
V: TRBV24-1
D: TRBD1
DNA: TGTGCCACCAGTGATCACCGGGACAGGGATGGCTACACCTTC
CDR3: CATSDHRDRDGYTF

J: TRBJ2-1
size: once
length: 16
V: TRBV5-1
D: -
DNA: TGCGCAAGCAGCTGGGGAAGGGGGAGGGCCCTCGATGAGCAGTTCTTC
CDR3: CASSWGRGRALDEQFF

J: TRBJ2-1
size: few
length: 13
V: TRBV7-2
D: TRBD2
DNA: TGTGCCAGCACCTTAGCGGGAGCAGTTGAGCAGTTCTTC
CDR3: CASTLAGAVEQFF

J: TRBJ1-4
size: -
length: 15
V: TRBV15
D: -
DNA: TGTGCCACCAGCAGTCAGGGACTAACTAATGAAAAACTGTTTTTT
CDR3: CATSSQGLTNEKLFF

J: TRBJ2-5
size: -
length: 18
V: TRBV5-1
D: TRBD2
DNA: TGCGCCAGCAGCCGGGGGACTAGCGGGAGTTTCATCGGAGAGACCCAGTACTTC
CDR3: CASSRGTSGSFIGETQYF

J: TRBJ1-1
size: -
length: 15
V: TRBV6-5
D: -
DNA: TGTGCCAGCAGTTACCTTGGGGGCAGGGGCACTGAAGCTTTCTTT
CDR3: CASSYLGGRGTEAFF

J: TRBJ1-2
size: many
length: 15
V: TRBV7-2
D: TRBD1
DNA: TGTGCCAGCAGCGGCCGGGACAGGGGGCTTCAAGGCTACACCTTC
CDR3: CASSGRDRGLQGYTF

J: TRBJ1-2
size: many
length: 13
V: TRBV7-2
D: TRBD1
DNA: TGTGCCAGCAGCCCGAGACAGGGAGATGGCTACACCTTC
CDR3: CASSPRQGDGYTF

J: TRBJ1-5
size: -
length: 14
V: TRBV15
D: -
DNA: TGTGCCACCAGCGTCGGACTGGGTAATCAGCCCCAGCATTTT
CDR3: CATSVGLGNQPQHF

J: TRBJ1-1
size: few
length: 13
V: TRBV7-2
D: -
DNA: TGTGCCAGCAGCTTAACCATATTAACTGAAGCTTTCTTT
CDR3: CASSLTILTEAFF

J: TRBJ1-5
size: -
length: 15
V: TRBV12-3/TRBV12-4
D: -
DNA: TGTGCCAGCAGTTTATCTGGGGGCGCTAATCAGCCCCAGCATTTT
CDR3: CASSLSGGANQPQHF

J: TRBJ1-3
size: -
length: 15
V: TRBV12-3/TRBV12-4
D: -
DNA: TGTGCCAGCAGTTATCAGGGTCGCTCTGGAAACACCATATATTTT
CDR3: CASSYQGRSGNTIYF

J: TRBJ1-1
size: -
length: 17
V: TRBV7-8
D: TRBD1
DNA: TGTGCCAGCAGCTTAATGGGACAGGGATTTCGGAACACTGAAGCTTTCTTT
CDR3: CASSLMGQGFRNTEAFF

J: TRBJ1-3
size: -
length: 15
V: TRBV7-2
D: TRBD1
DNA: TGTGCCAGCAGCTCCGGGGACAGGGGAGGAAACACCATATATTTT
CDR3: CASSSGDRGGNTIYF

J: TRBJ2-5
size: -
length: 15
V: TRBV19
D: TRBD2
DNA: TGTGCCAGTAGTATAGACGGGGGGAGGCAAGGGACCCAGTACTTC
CDR3: CASSIDGGRQGTQYF

J: TRBJ1-3
size: -
length: 15
V: TRBV6-2/TRBV6-3
D: -
DNA: TGTGCCAGCAGCCCAGGGAGCGGTTTTGGAAACACCATATATTTT
CDR3: CASSPGSGFGNTIYF

J: TRBJ2-1
size: few
length: 17
V: TRBV11-2
D: TRBD2
DNA: TGTGCCAGCAGTTCACTAGCGGGAAGTCGGGTTTACAATGAGCAGTTCTTC
CDR3: CASSSLAGSRVYNEQFF

J: TRBJ2-4
size: few
length: 20
V: TRBV28
D: TRBD2
DNA: TGTGCCAGCAGTCCAGAGACAGGGGTACTAGCGGGACGCTCCAAAAACATTCAGTACTTC
CDR3: CASSPETGVLAGRSKNIQYF

J: TRBJ2-5
size: -
length: 16
V: TRBV7-7
D: -
DNA: TGTGCCAGCAGCTTAGGAAACGGGAGAGGCATTGAGACCCAGTACTTC
CDR3: CASSLGNGRGIETQYF

J: TRBJ2-2
size: -
length: 15
V: TRBV10-3
D: TRBD1
DNA: TGTGCCATCAGTGCCCGGGACAGAGGCACCGGGGAGCTGTTTTTT
CDR3: CAISARDRGTGELFF

J: TRBJ2-5
size: few
length: 14
V: TRBV7-9
D: TRBD1
DNA: TGTGCCAGCAGCCAGGACAGGCGGGAAGAGACCCAGTACTTC
CDR3: CASSQDRREETQYF